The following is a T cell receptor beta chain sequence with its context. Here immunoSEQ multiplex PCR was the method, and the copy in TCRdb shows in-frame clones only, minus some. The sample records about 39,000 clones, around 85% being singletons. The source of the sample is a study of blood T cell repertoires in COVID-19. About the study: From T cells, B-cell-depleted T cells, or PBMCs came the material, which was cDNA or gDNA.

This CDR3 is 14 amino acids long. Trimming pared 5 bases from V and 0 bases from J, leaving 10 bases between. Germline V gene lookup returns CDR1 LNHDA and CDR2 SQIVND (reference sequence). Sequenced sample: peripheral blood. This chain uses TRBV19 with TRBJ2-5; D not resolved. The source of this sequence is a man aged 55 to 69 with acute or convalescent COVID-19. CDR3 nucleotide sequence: TGTGCCAGTAGTTCCCCGTCGTACCAAGAGACCCAGTACTTC. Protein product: CASSSPSYQETQYF.